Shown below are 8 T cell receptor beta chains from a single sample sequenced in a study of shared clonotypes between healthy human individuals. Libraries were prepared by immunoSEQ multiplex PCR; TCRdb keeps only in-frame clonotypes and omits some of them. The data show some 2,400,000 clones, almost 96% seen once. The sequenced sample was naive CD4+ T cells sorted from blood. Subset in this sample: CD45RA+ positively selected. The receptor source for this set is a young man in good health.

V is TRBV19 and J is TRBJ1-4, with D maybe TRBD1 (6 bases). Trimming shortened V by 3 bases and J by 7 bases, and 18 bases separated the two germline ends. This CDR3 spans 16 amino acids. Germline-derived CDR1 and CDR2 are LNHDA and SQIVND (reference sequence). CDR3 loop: CASSIGTRRRSEKLFF. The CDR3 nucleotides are TGTGCCAGTAGTATCGGGACACGTAGACGTTCTGAAAAACTGTTTTTT.

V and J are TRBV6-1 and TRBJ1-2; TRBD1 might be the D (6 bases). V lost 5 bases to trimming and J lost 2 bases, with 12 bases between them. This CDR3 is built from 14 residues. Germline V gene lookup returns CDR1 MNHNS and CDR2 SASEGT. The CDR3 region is CASSPQGRNYGYTF. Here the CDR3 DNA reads TGTGCCAGCAGTCCCCAGGGGCGGAACTATGGCTACACCTTC.

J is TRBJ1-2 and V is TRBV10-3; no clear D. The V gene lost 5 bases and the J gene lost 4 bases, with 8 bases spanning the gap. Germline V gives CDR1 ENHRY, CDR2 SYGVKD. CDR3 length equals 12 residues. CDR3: CAISSPSYGYTF. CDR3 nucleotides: TGTGCCATCAGTAGTCCAAGCTATGGCTACACCTTC.

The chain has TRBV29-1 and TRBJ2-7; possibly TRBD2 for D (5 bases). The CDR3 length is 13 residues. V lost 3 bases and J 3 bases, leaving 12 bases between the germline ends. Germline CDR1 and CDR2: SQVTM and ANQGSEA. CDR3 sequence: CSVDRPGDYEQYF. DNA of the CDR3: TGCAGCGTTGACAGGCCCGGGGACTACGAGCAGTACTTC.

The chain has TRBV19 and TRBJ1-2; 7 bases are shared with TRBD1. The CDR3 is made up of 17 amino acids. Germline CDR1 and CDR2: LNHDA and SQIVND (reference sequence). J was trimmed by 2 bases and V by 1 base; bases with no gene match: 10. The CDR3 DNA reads TGTGCCAGTAGTATAGGTCTGTCCGGGACAGCAAACTATGGCTACACCTTC. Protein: CASSIGLSGTANYGYTF.

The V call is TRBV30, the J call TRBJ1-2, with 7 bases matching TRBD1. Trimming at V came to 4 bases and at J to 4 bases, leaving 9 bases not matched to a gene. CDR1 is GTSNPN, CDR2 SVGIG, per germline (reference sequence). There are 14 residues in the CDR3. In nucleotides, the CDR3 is TGTGCCTGGAATTCTCCGGGACAGCTCTATGGCTACACCTTC. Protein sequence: CAWNSPGQLYGYTF.

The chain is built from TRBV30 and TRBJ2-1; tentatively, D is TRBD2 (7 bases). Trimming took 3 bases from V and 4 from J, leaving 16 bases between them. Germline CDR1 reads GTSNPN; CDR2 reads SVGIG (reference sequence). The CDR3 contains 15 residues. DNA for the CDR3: TGTGCCTGGAGGCCCCGGGGGGCCTTTTACAATGAGCAGTTCTTC. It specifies CAWRPRGAFYNEQFF.

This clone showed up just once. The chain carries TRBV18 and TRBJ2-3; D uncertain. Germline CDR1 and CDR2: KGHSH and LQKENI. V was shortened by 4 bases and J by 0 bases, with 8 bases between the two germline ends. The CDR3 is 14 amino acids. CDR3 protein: CASSRSSSTDTQYF. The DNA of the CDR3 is TGTGCCAGCTCACGGTCCTCTAGCACAGATACGCAGTATTTT. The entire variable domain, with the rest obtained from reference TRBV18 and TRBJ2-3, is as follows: NAGVMQNPRHLVRRRGQEARLRCSPMKGHSHVYWYRQLPEEGLKFMVYLQKENIIDESGMPKERFSAEFPKEGPSILRIQQVVRGDSAAYFCASSRSSSTDTQYFGPGTRLTVL.